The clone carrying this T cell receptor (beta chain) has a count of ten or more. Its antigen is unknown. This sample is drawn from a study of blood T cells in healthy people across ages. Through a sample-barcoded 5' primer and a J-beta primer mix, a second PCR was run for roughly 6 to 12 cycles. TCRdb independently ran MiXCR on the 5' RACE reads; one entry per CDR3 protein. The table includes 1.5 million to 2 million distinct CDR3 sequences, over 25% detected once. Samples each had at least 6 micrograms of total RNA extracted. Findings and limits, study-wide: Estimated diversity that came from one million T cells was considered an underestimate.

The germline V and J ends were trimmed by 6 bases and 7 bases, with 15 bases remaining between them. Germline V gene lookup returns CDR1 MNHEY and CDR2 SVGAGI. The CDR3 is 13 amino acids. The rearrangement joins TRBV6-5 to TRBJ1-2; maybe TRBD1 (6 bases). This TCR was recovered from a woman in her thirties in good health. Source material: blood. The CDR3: CASRGRQATGYTF. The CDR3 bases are TGTGCCAGCAGAGGCCGACAGGCGACTGGCTACACCTTC.